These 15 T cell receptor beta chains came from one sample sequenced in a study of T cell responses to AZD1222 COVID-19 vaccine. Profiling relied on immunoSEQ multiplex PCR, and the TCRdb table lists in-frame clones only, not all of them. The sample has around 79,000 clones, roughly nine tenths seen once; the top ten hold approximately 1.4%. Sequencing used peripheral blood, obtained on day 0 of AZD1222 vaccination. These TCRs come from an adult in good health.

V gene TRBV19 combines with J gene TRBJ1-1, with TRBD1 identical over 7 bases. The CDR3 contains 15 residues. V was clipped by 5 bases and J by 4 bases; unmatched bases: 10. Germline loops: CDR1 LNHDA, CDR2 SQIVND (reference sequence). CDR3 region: CASSPRTGRVTEAFF. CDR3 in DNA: TGTGCCAGTAGTCCGAGGACAGGACGGGTCACTGAAGCTTTCTTT.

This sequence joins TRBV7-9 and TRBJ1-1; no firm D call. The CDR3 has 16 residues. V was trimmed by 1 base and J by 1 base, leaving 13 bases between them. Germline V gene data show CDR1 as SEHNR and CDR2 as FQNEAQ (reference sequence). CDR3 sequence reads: CASSLGARTANTEAFF. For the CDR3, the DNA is TGTGCCAGCAGCTTAGGAGCCCGGACCGCGAACACTGAAGCTTTCTTT. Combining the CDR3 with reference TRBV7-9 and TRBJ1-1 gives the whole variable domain DTGVSQNPRHKITKRGQNVTFRCDPISEHNRLYWYRQTLGQGPEFLTYFQNEAQLEKSRLLSDRFSAERPKGSFSTLEIQRTEQGDSAMYLCASSLGARTANTEAFFGQGTRLTVV.

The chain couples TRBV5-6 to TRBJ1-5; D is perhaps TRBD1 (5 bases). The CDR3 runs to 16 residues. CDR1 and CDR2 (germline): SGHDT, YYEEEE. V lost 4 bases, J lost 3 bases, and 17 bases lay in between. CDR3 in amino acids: CASSPWGRQSNQPQHF. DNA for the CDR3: TGTGCCAGCAGCCCCTGGGGGAGGCAGTCCAATCAGCCCCAGCATTTT.

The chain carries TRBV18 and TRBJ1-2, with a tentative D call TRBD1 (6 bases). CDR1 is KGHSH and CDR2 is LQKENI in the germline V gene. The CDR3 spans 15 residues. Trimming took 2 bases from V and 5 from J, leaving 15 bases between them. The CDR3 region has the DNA TGTGCCAGCTCACCAGTCTCAGGGGCGGAGTATGGCTACACCTTC. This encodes CASSPVSGAEYGYTF.

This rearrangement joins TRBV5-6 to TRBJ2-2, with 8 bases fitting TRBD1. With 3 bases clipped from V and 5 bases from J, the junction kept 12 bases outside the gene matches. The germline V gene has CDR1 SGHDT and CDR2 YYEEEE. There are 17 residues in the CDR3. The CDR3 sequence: CASSSPLDRGRTGELFF. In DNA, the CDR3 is TGTGCCAGCAGCTCCCCTCTTGACAGGGGTAGGACCGGGGAGCTGTTTTTT. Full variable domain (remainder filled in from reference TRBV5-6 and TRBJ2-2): DAGVTQSPTHLIKTRGQQVTLRCSPKSGHDTVSWYQQALGQGPQFIFQYYEEEERQRGNFPDRFSGHQFPNYSSELNVNALLLGDSALYLCASSSPLDRGRTGELFFGEGSRLTVL.

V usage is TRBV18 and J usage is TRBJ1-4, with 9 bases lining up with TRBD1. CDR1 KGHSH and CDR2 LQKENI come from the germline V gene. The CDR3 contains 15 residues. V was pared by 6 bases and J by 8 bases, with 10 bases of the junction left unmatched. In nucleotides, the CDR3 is TGTGCCAGCTCGGAAAACAGGGGGCGCCGAGAAAAACTGTTTTTT. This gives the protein CASSENRGRREKLFF.

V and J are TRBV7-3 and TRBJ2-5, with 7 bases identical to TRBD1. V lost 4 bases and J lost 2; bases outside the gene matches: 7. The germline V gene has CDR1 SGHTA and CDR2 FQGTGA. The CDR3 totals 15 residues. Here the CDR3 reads CASSSTGTVQETQYF. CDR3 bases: TGTGCCAGCAGCTCTACCGGGACAGTACAAGAGACCCAGTACTTC. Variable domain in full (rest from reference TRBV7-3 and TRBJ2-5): GAGVSQTPSNKVTEKGKYVELRCDPISGHTALYWYRQSLGQGPEFLIYFQGTGAADDSGLPNDRFFAVRPEGSVSTLKIQRTERGDSAVYLCASSSTGTVQETQYFGPGTRLLVL.

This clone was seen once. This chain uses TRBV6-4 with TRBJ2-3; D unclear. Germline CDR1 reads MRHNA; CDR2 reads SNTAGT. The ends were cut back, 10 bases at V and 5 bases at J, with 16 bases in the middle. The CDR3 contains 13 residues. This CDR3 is CATSAQAKDTQYF. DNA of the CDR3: TGTGCCACCTCGGCTCAGGCCAAAGATACGCAGTATTTT.

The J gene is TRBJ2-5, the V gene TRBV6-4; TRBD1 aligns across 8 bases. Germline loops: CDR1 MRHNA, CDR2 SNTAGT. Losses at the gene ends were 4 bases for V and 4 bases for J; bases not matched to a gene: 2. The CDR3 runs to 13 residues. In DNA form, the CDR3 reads TGTGCCAGCAGTGTCGGGACAGGAGAGACCCAGTACTTC. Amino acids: CASSVGTGETQYF.

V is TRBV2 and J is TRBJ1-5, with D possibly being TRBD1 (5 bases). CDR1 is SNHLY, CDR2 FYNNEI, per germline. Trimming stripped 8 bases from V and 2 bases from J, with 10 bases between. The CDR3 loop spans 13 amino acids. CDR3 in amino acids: CASGKQGNQPQHF. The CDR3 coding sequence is TGTGCCAGCGGTAAACAGGGCAATCAGCCCCAGCATTTT.

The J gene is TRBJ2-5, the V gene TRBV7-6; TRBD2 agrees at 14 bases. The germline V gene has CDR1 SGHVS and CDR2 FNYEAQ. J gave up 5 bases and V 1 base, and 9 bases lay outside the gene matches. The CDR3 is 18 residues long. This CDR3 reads CASSLVGRTSGRRETQYF. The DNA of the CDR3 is TGTGCCAGCAGCTTAGTTGGTCGGACTAGCGGGAGGCGGGAGACCCAGTACTTC. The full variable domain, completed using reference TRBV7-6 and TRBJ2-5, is GAGVSQSPRYKVTKRGQDVALRCDPISGHVSLYWYRQALGQGPEFLTYFNYEAQQDKSGLPNDRFSAERPEGSISTLTIQRTEQRDSAMYRCASSLVGRTSGRRETQYFGPGTRLLVL.

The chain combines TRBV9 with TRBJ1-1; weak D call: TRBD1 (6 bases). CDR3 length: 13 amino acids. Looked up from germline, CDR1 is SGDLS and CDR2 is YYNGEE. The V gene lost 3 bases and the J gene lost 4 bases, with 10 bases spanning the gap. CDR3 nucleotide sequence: TGTGCCAGCAGCGAGGGGGTTGGCACTGAAGCTTTCTTT. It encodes CASSEGVGTEAFF.

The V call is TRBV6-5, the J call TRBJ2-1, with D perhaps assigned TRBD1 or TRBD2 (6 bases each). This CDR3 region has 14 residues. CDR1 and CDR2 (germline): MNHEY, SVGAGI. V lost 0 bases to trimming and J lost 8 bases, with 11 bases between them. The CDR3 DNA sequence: TGTGCCAGCAGTTACTCTAGGGGGGCGCATGAGCAGTTCTTC. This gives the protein CASSYSRGAHEQFF.

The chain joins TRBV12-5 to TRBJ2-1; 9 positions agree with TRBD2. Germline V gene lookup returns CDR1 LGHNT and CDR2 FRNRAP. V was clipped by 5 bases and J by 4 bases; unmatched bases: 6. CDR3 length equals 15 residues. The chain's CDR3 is CASGNVAGVYNEQFF. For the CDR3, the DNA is TGTGCTAGTGGTAATGTAGCGGGAGTGTACAATGAGCAGTTCTTC.

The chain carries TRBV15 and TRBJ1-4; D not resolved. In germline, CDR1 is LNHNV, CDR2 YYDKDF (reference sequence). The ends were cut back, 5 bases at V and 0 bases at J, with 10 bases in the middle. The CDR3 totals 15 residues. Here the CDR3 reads CATSGPWATNEKLFF. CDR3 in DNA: TGTGCCACCAGCGGACCTTGGGCAACTAATGAAAAACTGTTTTTT.